This T cell receptor (beta chain) was identified in a study of neoadjuvant anti-PD-1 for oral cavity cancer. Points from the study as a whole: Higher pretreatment blood Treg/Th17 ratios correlated with higher pretreatment blood and lower post-treatment tumor TCRbeta clonality.

Data came from immunoSEQ multiplex PCR; TCRdb stores just in-frame clones and leaves some out. The table records roughly 8,000 clones, over 40% of them present only once. In the case of this clone: Its target is unknown.

Trimming cost V 6 bases and J 7 bases; bases outside gene matches: 8. This CDR3 is 14 amino acids long. The germline CDR1 and CDR2 sequences are SGHAT and FQNNGV. The gene calls are TRBV11-2 and TRBJ2-1, with 8 bases that match TRBD2. This receptor was identified in a person aged 35-79 years with oral cavity squamous cell carcinoma. Sequencing used tumor tissue, obtained before nivolumab (anti-PD-1) treatment. The CDR3 here is CASSWEGTRNEQFF. The CDR3 nucleotides read TGTGCCAGCAGTTGGGAGGGGACTAGGAATGAGCAGTTCTTC.